This T cell receptor (beta chain) was captured by sequencing in a study of PD-L1 blockade in urothelial cancer. Study-wide background: Blood was analyzed 3 weeks (second dose) and 6 weeks after treatment start. Median T cell yield per blood sample was 120,000 to 150,000 cells.

TCRdb keeps only in-frame clones here, not all; method: immunoSEQ multiplex PCR. The sample contains roughly 130,000 clones, about 88% of which appear only once. Time point given: pretreatment peripheral blood. Germline CDR1 and CDR2: MDHEN and SYDVKM. This CDR3 has 18 amino acids. Trimming cost V 5 bases and J 0 bases, with 23 bases left between them. Material: PBMCs, obtained around atezolizumab (anti-PD-L1) treatment. The TCR originated in a man between 45 and 60 years old with urothelial cancer. The chain couples TRBV28 to TRBJ2-7; D is possibly TRBD2 (7 bases). The CDR3 DNA is TGTGCCAGCAGTCGGGACACCCAGAGAGCGGGGCCCTCCTACGAGCAGTACTTC. Protein sequence: CASSRDTQRAGPSYEQYF.